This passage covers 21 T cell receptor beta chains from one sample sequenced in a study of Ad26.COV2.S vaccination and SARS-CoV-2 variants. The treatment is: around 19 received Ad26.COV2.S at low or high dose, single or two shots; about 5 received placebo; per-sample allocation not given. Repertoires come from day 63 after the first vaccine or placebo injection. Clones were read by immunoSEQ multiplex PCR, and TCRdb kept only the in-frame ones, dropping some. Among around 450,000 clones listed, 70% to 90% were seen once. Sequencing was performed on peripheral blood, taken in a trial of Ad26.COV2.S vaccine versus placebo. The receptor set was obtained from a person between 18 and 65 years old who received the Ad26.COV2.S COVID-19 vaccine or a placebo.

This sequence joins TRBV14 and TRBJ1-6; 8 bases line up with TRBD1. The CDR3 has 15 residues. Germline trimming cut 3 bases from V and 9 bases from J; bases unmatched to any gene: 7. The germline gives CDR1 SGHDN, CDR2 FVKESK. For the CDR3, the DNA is TGTGCCAGCAGCCACCGGACAGGGATAGGTTCACCCCTCCACTTT. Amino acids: CASSHRTGIGSPLHF.

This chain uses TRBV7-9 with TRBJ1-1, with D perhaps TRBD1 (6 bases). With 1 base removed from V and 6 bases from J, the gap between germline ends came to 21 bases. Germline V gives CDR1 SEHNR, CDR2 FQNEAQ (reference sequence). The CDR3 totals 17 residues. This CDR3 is CASSLGGGRGKWAEAFF. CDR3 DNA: TGTGCCAGCAGCTTAGGAGGGGGACGGGGAAAGTGGGCTGAAGCTTTCTTT. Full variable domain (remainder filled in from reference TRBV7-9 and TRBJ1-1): DTGVSQNPRHKITKRGQNVTFRCDPISEHNRLYWYRQTLGQGPEFLTYFQNEAQLEKSRLLSDRFSAERPKGSFSTLEIQRTEQGDSAMYLCASSLGGGRGKWAEAFFGQGTRLTVV.

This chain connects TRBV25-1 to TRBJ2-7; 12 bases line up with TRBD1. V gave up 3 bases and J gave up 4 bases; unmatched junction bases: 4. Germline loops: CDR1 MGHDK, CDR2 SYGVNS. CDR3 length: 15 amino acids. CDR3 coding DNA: TGTGCCAGCAGTGACCCGGGACAGGGGGCTTACGAGCAGTACTTC. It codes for CASSDPGQGAYEQYF.

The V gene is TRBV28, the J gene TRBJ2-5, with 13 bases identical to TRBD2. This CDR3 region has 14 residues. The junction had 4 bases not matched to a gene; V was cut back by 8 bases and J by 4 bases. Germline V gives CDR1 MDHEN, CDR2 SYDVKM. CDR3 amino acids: CASVGLAGVETQYF. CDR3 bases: TGTGCCAGCGTAGGACTAGCGGGAGTAGAGACCCAGTACTTC.

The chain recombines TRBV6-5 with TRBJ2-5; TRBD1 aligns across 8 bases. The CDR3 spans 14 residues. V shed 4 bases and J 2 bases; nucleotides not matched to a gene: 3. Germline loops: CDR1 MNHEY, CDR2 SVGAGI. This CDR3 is CASSLTGEQETQYF. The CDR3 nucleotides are TGTGCCAGCAGTTTGACAGGGGAGCAAGAGACCCAGTACTTC.

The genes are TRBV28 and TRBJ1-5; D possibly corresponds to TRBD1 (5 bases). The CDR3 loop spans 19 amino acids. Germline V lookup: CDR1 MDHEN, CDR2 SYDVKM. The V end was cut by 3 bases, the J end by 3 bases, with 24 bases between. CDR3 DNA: TGTGCCAGCAGTTTCTTGGGGGAAGACCGGGACGACTCCAATCAGCCCCAGCATTTT. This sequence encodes CASSFLGEDRDDSNQPQHF.

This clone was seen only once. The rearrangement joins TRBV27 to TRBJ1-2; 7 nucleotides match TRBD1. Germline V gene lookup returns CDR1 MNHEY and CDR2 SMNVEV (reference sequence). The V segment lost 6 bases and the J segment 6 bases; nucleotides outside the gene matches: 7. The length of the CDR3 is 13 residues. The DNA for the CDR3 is TGTGCCAGCAGGCCACAGGGGCAGGATGGCTACACCTTC. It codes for CASRPQGQDGYTF.

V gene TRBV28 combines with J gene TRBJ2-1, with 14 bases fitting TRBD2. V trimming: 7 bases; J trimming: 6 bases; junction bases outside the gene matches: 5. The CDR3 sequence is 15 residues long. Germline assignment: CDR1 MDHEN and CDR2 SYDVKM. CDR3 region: CASTDGLAGGNEQFF. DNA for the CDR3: TGTGCCAGCACCGATGGACTAGCGGGAGGCAATGAGCAGTTCTTC.

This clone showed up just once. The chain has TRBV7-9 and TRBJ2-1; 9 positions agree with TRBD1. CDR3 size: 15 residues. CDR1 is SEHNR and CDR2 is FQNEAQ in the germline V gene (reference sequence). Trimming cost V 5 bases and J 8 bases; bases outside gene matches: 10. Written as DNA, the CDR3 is TGTGCCAGCAGCCGCACCGGGACAGGGTACCATGAGCAGTTCTTC. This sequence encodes CASSRTGTGYHEQFF. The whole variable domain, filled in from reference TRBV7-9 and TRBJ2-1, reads DTGVSQNPRHKITKRGQNVTFRCDPISEHNRLYWYRQTLGQGPEFLTYFQNEAQLEKSRLLSDRFSAERPKGSFSTLEIQRTEQGDSAMYLCASSRTGTGYHEQFFGPGTRLTVL.

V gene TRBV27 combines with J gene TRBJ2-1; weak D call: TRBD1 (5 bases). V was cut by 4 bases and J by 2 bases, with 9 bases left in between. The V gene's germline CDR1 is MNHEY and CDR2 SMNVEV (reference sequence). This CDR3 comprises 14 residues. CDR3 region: CASSYDRAYNEQFF. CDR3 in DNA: TGTGCCAGCAGTTACGACAGAGCCTACAATGAGCAGTTCTTC.

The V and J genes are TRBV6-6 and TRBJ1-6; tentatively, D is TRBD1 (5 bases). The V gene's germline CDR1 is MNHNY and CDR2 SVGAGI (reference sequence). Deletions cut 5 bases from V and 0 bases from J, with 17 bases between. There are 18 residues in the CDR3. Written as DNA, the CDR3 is TGTGCCAGCAGTCCAAAAGGCCGGGGGGGCTCCTATAATTCACCCCTCCACTTT. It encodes CASSPKGRGGSYNSPLHF.

The CDR3 reads CASSPRDSTNEKLFF. The CDR3 DNA follows: TGTGCCAGCTCACCCAGGGACAGCACTAATGAAAAACTGTTTTTT. The V and J genes are TRBV18 and TRBJ1-4, with 7 bases matching TRBD1. The CDR3 consists of 15 residues. The ends lost 3 bases at V and 2 bases at J; junction bases unmatched: 3. CDR1 is KGHSH and CDR2 is LQKENI in the germline V gene.

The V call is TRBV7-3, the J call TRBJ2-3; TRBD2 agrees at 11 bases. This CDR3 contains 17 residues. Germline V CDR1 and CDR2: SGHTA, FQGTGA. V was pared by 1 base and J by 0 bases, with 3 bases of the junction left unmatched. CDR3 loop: CASSLMASGRSTDTQYF. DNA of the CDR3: TGTGCCAGCAGCTTAATGGCTAGCGGGAGGAGCACAGATACGCAGTATTTT.

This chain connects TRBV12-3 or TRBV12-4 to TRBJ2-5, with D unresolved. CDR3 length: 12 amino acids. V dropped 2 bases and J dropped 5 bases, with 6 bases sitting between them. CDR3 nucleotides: TGTGCCAGCAGTTTAAGGCTGGAGACCCAGTACTTC. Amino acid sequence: CASSLRLETQYF.

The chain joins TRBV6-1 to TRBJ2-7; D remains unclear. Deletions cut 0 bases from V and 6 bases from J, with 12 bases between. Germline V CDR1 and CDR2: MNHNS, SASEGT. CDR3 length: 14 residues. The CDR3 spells CASSEALGVTEQYF. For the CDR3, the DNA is TGTGCCAGCAGTGAAGCGCTTGGGGTGACCGAGCAGTACTTC.

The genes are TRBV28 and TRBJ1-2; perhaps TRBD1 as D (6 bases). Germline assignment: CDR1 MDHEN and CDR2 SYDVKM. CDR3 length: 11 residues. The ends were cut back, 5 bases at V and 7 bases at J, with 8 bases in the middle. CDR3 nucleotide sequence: TGTGCCAGCAGTAGGGGGTTTGGCTACACCTTC. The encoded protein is CASSRGFGYTF.

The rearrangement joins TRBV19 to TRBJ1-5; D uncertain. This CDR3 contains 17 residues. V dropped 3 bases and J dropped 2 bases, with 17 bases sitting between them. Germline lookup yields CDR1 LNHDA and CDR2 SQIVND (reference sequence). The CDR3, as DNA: TGTGCCAGTAGTATGGACGTCCTGGGAATTGGCAATCAGCCCCAGCATTTT. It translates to CASSMDVLGIGNQPQHF.

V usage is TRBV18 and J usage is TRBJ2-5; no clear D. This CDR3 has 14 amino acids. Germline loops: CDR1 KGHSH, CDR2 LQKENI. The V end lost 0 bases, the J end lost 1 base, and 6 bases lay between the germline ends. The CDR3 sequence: CASSPPPPQETQYF. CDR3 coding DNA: TGTGCCAGCTCACCACCCCCGCCCCAAGAGACCCAGTACTTC. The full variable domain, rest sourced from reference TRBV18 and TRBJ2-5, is NAGVMQNPRHLVRRRGQEARLRCSPMKGHSHVYWYRQLPEEGLKFMVYLQKENIIDESGMPKERFSAEFPKEGPSILRIQQVVRGDSAAYFCASSPPPPQETQYFGPGTRLLVL.

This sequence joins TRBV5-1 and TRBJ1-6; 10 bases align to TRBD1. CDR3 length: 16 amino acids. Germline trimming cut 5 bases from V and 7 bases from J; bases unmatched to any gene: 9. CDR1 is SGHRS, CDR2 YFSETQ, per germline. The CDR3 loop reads CASSFGTGDGNSPLHF. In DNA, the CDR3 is TGCGCCAGCAGTTTCGGGACAGGGGATGGAAATTCACCCCTCCACTTT.

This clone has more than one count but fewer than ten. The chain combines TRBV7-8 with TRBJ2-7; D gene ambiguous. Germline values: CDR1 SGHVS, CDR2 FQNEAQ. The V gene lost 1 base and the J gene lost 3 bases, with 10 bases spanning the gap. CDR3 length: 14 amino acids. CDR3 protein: CASSLESRGYEQYF. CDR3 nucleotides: TGTGCCAGCAGCTTAGAGTCTAGAGGCTACGAGCAGTACTTC.

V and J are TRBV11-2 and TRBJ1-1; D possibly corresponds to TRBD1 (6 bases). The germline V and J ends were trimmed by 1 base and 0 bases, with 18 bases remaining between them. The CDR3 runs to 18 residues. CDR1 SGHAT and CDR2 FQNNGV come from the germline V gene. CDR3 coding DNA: TGTGCCAGCAGCTTAGTAGGGAGGACAGCCAAGTTGAACACTGAAGCTTTCTTT. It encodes CASSLVGRTAKLNTEAFF.